The 27 T cell receptor beta chains listed next were all sequenced from one sample in a study of blood T cell repertoires in COVID-19. TCRdb keeps only in-frame clones here, not all; method: immunoSEQ multiplex PCR. The profile shows over 250,000 clones, around 90% of them singletons. The specimen sequenced was peripheral blood. These receptors all come from a man in his fifties or sixties with acute or convalescent COVID-19.

This chain connects TRBV9 to TRBJ2-7; 7 nucleotides match TRBD2. V trimming: 7 bases; J trimming: 6 bases; junction bases outside the gene matches: 7. Germline V gene data show CDR1 as SGDLS and CDR2 as YYNGEE. The CDR3 covers 12 residues. CDR3: CASSYGGGEQYF. The CDR3 DNA sequence: TGTGCCAGCTCGTATGGGGGGGGCGAGCAGTACTTC.

This chain uses TRBV13 with TRBJ2-7; D gene unclear. The V end lost 1 base, the J end lost 6 bases, and 7 bases lay between the germline ends. The CDR3 contains 12 residues. From germline, CDR1 is PRHDT and CDR2 FYEKMQ (reference sequence). CDR3 nucleotides: TGTGCCAGCAGCTTAGCAGCGCTCGAGCAGTACTTC. Translating gives CASSLAALEQYF. The variable domain in full, with the rest retrieved from reference TRBV13 and TRBJ2-7, is AAGVIQSPRHLIKEKRETATLKCYPIPRHDTVYWYQQGPGQDPQFLISFYEKMQSDKGSIPDRFSAQQFSDYHSELNMSSLELGDSALYFCASSLAALEQYFGPGTRLTVT.

The chain uses TRBV28 and TRBJ1-5; D is undetermined. The germline V gene has CDR1 MDHEN and CDR2 SYDVKM. This CDR3 spans 15 amino acids. The V end lost 2 bases, the J end lost 5 bases, and 13 bases lay between the germline ends. CDR3 protein: CASSLPASVDQPQHF. For the CDR3, the DNA is TGTGCCAGCAGTTTACCTGCCAGTGTCGATCAGCCCCAGCATTTT.

The gene calls are TRBV9 and TRBJ2-4, with D possibly TRBD2 on 6 matching bases. The length of the CDR3 is 17 residues. Germline values: CDR1 SGDLS, CDR2 YYNGEE. V lost 4 bases to trimming and J lost 0 bases, with 17 bases between them. CDR3: CASSPRLGGAAKNIQYF. In DNA form, the CDR3 reads TGTGCCAGCAGCCCGCGACTAGGTGGGGCAGCCAAAAACATTCAGTACTTC.

The J gene is TRBJ2-1, the V gene TRBV7-8, with 8 bases fitting TRBD1. Germline V gene sequence: CDR1 SGHVS, CDR2 FQNEAQ. V trimming: 6 bases; J trimming: 0 bases; junction bases outside the gene matches: 4. The CDR3 is 15 residues long. The CDR3 loop reads CASRGGTGSYNEQFF. CDR3 in DNA: TGTGCCAGCAGAGGAGGGACAGGCTCCTACAATGAGCAGTTCTTC.

As DNA, the CDR3 is TGTGCCAGTAGTATCGGTGTGGGCCTCCTCTCCTACGAGCAGTACTTC. This sequence encodes CASSIGVGLLSYEQYF. V is TRBV19 and J is TRBJ2-7; D uncertain. The CDR3 loop spans 16 amino acids. CDR1 is LNHDA, CDR2 SQIVND, per germline (reference sequence). Trimming pared 3 bases from V and 0 bases from J, leaving 15 bases between. Full variable domain (rest looked up from reference TRBV19 and TRBJ2-7): DGGITQSPKYLFRKEGQNVTLSCEQNLNHDAMYWYRQDPGQGLRLIYYSQIVNDFQKGDIAEGYSVSREKKESFPLTVTSAQKNPTAFYLCASSIGVGLLSYEQYFGPGTRLTVT.

The V call is TRBV24-1, the J call TRBJ1-5; D is possibly TRBD1 (6 bases). CDR1 is KGHDR and CDR2 is SFDVKD in the germline V gene. Trimming stripped 3 bases from V and 8 bases from J, with 13 bases between. The CDR3 contains 14 residues. CDR3 amino acids: CATSDGTSKKPQHF. In nucleotides, the CDR3 is TGTGCCACCAGTGATGGGACATCGAAAAAGCCCCAGCATTTT.

As for this clone: Distinct nucleotide sequences in the sample also encode this CDR3. The chain carries TRBV5-1 and TRBJ1-1; 8 nucleotides line up with TRBD1. Germline V gene sequence: CDR1 SGHRS, CDR2 YFSETQ. This CDR3 spans 14 amino acids. The junction had 2 bases not matched to a gene; V was cut back by 4 bases and J by 0 bases. As DNA, the CDR3 is TGCGCCAGCAGCCCGGACAGGGTGAACACTGAAGCTTTCTTT. It codes for CASSPDRVNTEAFF.

In its sample, this clone was seen a few times. This chain links TRBV5-1 with TRBJ1-1; 7 positions agree with TRBD1. This CDR3 contains 15 residues. Trimming at V came to 2 bases and at J to 4 bases, leaving 8 bases not matched to a gene. Germline V gene sequence: CDR1 SGHRS, CDR2 YFSETQ. The CDR3 here is CASSFGQAQSTEAFF. The CDR3 DNA follows: TGCGCCAGCAGCTTCGGACAGGCCCAGAGCACTGAAGCTTTCTTT.

CDR3 sequence: CASSQGGTGLAGVDTQYF. CDR3 DNA sequence: TGCGCCAGCAGCCAAGGAGGGACGGGACTAGCGGGGGTAGATACGCAGTATTTT. The J gene is TRBJ2-3, the V gene TRBV4-1; TRBD2 agrees at 14 bases. The CDR3 length is 18 residues. The V segment lost 1 base and the J segment 5 bases; nucleotides outside the gene matches: 8. The germline CDR1 and CDR2 sequences are MGHRA and YSYEKL.

This CDR3 reads CASNRGTYGYTF. CDR3 coding DNA: TGTGCCAGTAACAGGGGTACCTATGGCTACACCTTC. The chain joins TRBV19 to TRBJ1-2, with 7 nucleotides matching TRBD1. The germline CDR1 and CDR2 sequences are LNHDA and SQIVND (reference sequence). Trimming at V came to 7 bases and at J to 4 bases, leaving 3 bases not matched to a gene. The CDR3 covers 12 residues.

This clone has a handful of counts. This chain links TRBV9 with TRBJ2-2; the D gene is possibly TRBD1 (6 bases). The CDR3 has 16 residues. The V gene lost 1 base and the J gene lost 2 bases, with 12 bases spanning the gap. Germline CDR1 is SGDLS and CDR2 is YYNGEE. Here the CDR3 DNA reads TGTGCCAGCAGCGTACACCGGACAGCCAACACCGGGGAGCTGTTTTTT. This encodes CASSVHRTANTGELFF.

The chain combines TRBV19 with TRBJ2-1, with D possibly matching TRBD2 (5 bases). The CDR3 has 12 residues. V gave up 5 bases and J gave up 11 bases, with 13 bases separating them. CDR1 is LNHDA, CDR2 SQIVND, per germline (reference sequence). CDR3 residues: CASSPDWAKQFF. The CDR3 coding sequence is TGTGCCAGTAGTCCGGACTGGGCGAAGCAGTTCTTC.

The rearrangement joins TRBV19 to TRBJ1-3, with no clear D. The germline gives CDR1 LNHDA, CDR2 SQIVND (reference sequence). The CDR3 totals 16 residues. V lost 7 bases, J lost 2 bases, and 18 bases lay in between. The CDR3 nucleotides are TGTGCCAGTACGGGGTTGGAGGGAGCCCCTGGAAACACCATATATTTT. This gives the protein CASTGLEGAPGNTIYF.

This clone was seen a single time. The chain uses TRBV24-1 and TRBJ1-5, with 8 bases fitting TRBD1. After removal of 8 bases from V and 0 bases from J, the junction contained 11 bases not matched to a gene. The CDR3 is 17 amino acids. Germline CDR1 is KGHDR and CDR2 is SFDVKD. In nucleotides, the CDR3 is TGTGCCACCATAGTGGGGACCGACAGGGGTAGCAATCAGCCCCAGCATTTT. Protein product: CATIVGTDRGSNQPQHF.

V gene TRBV6-5 combines with J gene TRBJ1-1, with unresolved D. The length of the CDR3 is 13 residues. The V end was cut by 0 bases, the J end by 7 bases, with 9 bases between. In germline, CDR1 is MNHEY, CDR2 SVGAGI. CDR3: CASSYSGGLEAFF. Here the CDR3 DNA reads TGTGCCAGCAGTTACTCAGGCGGTCTTGAAGCTTTCTTT.

The rearrangement uses TRBV3-1 (or the pseudogene TRBV3-2) and TRBJ1-6; D is uncertain. This CDR3 region has 16 residues. Per germline, CDR1 LGHDT and CDR2 YNNKEL (reference sequence). Trimming took 0 bases from V and 0 from J, leaving 6 bases between them. CDR3 nucleotide sequence: TGTGCCAGCAGCCAAGATCCGAGCTCCTATAATTCACCCCTCCACTTT. Encoded protein: CASSQDPSSYNSPLHF.

The V gene is TRBV7-2, the J gene TRBJ2-7, with D unclear. Germline V CDR1 and CDR2: SGHTA, FQGNSA. V lost 2 bases to trimming and J lost 4 bases, with 12 bases between them. The length of the CDR3 is 14 residues. The CDR3 region has the DNA TGTGCCAGCAGCTTAACGGCCGGGTTATACGAGCAGTACTTC. Translation: CASSLTAGLYEQYF.

The chain joins TRBV10-3 to TRBJ1-2, with 7 bases that match TRBD1. Germline V gene lookup returns CDR1 ENHRY and CDR2 SYGVKD. The CDR3 is 13 amino acids. V dropped 8 bases and J dropped 4; count of bases not matched to a gene: 7. The DNA for the CDR3 is TGTGCCATCCGAGGGGGCAACGGCTATGGCTACACCTTC. Amino acids: CAIRGGNGYGYTF.

The chain couples TRBV9 to TRBJ1-2; 7 nucleotides match TRBD1. The V segment lost 2 bases and the J segment 4 bases; nucleotides outside the gene matches: 8. The CDR3 has 15 amino acids. The V gene's germline CDR1 is SGDLS and CDR2 YYNGEE. The CDR3 sequence: CASSVGTDVSYGYTF. DNA of the CDR3: TGTGCCAGCAGCGTCGGGACAGACGTCTCCTATGGCTACACCTTC.

This clone was seen once. V is TRBV6-5 and J is TRBJ2-1, with TRBD1 identical over 7 bases. The CDR3 has 15 amino acids. Germline trimming cut 6 bases from V and 3 bases from J; bases unmatched to any gene: 8. CDR1 and CDR2 (germline): MNHEY, SVGAGI. CDR3 loop: CASSQQGTYYNEQFF. The CDR3 bases are TGTGCCAGCAGCCAACAGGGGACCTACTACAATGAGCAGTTCTTC.

The rearrangement uses TRBV10-1 and TRBJ2-3; D remains ambiguous. The ends were cut back, 11 bases at V and 6 bases at J, with 12 bases in the middle. The CDR3 extends over 11 amino acids. CDR1 WNHNN and CDR2 SYGVQD come from the germline V gene (reference sequence). The CDR3 coding sequence is TGCGCCCCAACTTTTCTGGATACGCAGTATTTT. It encodes CAPTFLDTQYF.

The CDR3 spells CASSLGASGYTF. Written as DNA, the CDR3 is TGTGCCAGCAGTTTGGGGGCGAGCGGCTACACCTTC. This chain links TRBV6-2 or TRBV6-3 with TRBJ1-2; D is possibly TRBD1 (6 bases). V was clipped by 4 bases and J by 8 bases, with 11 bases between them. Germline V gives CDR1 MNHEY, CDR2 SVGEGT. This CDR3 contains 12 residues.

J is TRBJ1-2 and V is TRBV6-5, with unresolved D. V lost 4 bases and J lost 7, with 13 bases in between. This CDR3 spans 13 amino acids. From germline, CDR1 is MNHEY and CDR2 SVGAGI. CDR3 nucleotides: TGTGCCAGCAGTTTCGGCCGCGGTAGTGGCTACACCTTC. It translates to CASSFGRGSGYTF.

V and J are TRBV27 and TRBJ1-6; 9 bases fit TRBD1. V was pared by 2 bases and J by 0 bases, with 5 bases of the junction left unmatched. Germline V CDR1 and CDR2: MNHEY, SMNVEV (reference sequence). The CDR3 consists of 18 residues. The DNA of the CDR3 is TGTGCCAGCAGTTTACCCACGGGACAGGGCTCCTATAATTCACCCCTCCACTTT. Protein: CASSLPTGQGSYNSPLHF.

This clone was seen only a few times. This chain joins TRBV12-5 and TRBJ2-1, with 8 bases identical to TRBD2. Germline V gene sequence: CDR1 LGHNT, CDR2 FRNRAP. The J segment lost 7 bases and the V segment lost 6 bases, leaving 11 bases of the junction unmatched. This CDR3 has 15 amino acids. The CDR3 loop is CASGPLAGGGNEQFF. CDR3 bases: TGTGCTAGTGGACCCTTGGCGGGGGGAGGAAATGAGCAGTTCTTC.

The V and J genes are TRBV6-1 and TRBJ1-2; tentative D call: TRBD1 (5 bases). The CDR3 runs 15 residues. Per germline, CDR1 MNHNS and CDR2 SASEGT. The V end was cut by 0 bases, the J end by 8 bases, with 16 bases between. CDR3 in amino acids: CASSEAWWGVHGYTF. CDR3 coding DNA: TGTGCCAGCAGTGAAGCTTGGTGGGGGGTCCACGGCTACACCTTC.